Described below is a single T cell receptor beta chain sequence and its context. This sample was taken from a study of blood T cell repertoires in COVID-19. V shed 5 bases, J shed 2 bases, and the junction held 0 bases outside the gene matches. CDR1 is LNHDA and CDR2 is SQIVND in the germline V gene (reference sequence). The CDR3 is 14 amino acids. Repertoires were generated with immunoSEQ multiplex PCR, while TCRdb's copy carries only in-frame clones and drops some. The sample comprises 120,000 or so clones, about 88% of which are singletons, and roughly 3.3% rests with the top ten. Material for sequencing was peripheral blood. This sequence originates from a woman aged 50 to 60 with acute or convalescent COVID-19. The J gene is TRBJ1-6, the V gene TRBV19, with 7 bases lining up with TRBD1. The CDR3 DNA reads TGTGCCAGTAGTGGACAGGCCTATAATTCACCCCTCCACTTT. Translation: CASSGQAYNSPLHF.